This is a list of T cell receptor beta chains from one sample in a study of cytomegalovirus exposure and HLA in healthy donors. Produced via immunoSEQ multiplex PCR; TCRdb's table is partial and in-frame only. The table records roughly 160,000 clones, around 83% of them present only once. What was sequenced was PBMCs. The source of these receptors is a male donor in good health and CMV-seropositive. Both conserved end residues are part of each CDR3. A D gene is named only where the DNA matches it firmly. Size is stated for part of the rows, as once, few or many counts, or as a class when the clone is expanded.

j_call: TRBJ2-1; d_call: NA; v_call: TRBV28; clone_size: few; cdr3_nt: TGTGCCAGCAGTTTCACTCAAGCCTACAATGAGCAGTTCTTC; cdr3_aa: CASSFTQAYNEQFF
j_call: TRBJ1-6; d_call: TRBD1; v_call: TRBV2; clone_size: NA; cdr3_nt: TGTGCCAGCCAAGGGACAGTCAAGAATTCACCCCTCCACTTT; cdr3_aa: CASQGTVKNSPLHF
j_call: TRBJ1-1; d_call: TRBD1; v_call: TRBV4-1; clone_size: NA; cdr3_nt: TGCGCCAGCAGCCAAGTTACAGGGGGGAACACTGAAGCTTTCTTT; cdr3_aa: CASSQVTGGNTEAFF
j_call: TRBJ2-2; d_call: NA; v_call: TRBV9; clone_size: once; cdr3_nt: TGTGCCAGCAGCGTTGACCACAGCGGGGAGCTGTTTTTT; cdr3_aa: CASSVDHSGELFF
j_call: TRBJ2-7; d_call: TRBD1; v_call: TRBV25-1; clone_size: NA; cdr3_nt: TGTGCCAGCAGTGAAACGTCGTCAGGGGGATACGAGCAGTACTTC; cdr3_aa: CASSETSSGGYEQYF
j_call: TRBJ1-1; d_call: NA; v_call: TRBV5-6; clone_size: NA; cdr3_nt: TGTGCCAGCGGCGCCCAACAGGGATTGAACACTGAAGCTTTCTTT; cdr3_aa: CASGAQQGLNTEAFF
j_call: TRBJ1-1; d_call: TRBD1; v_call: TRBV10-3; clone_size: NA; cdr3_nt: TGTGCCATCAGTGAACCTATTATACAGGGGGACACTGAAGCTTTCTTT; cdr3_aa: CAISEPIIQGDTEAFF
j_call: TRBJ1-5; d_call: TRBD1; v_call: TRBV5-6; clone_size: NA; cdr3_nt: TGTGCCAGCAGCTTGTATGGGACAGGGGTAGTGCCCCAGCATTTT; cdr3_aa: CASSLYGTGVVPQHF
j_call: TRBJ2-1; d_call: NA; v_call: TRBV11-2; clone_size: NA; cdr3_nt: TGTGCCAGCAGCTTAGATCAGGCTAATGAGCAGTTCTTC; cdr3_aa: CASSLDQANEQFF
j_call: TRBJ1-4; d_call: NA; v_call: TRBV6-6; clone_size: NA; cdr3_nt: TGTGCCACCCTTTTTCGGGAAAAACTGTTTTTT; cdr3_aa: CATLFREKLFF
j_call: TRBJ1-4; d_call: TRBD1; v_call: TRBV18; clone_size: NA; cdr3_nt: TGTGCCAGCTCACCCGGGACAGGGGGCGCCAATGAAAAACTGTTTTTT; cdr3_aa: CASSPGTGGANEKLFF
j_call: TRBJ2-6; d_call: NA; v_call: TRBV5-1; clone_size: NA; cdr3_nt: TGCGCCAGCACAGACAGCCTCTCTGGGGCCAACGGCCTGACTTTC; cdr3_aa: CASTDSLSGANGLTF
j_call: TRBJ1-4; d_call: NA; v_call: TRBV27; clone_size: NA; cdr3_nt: TGTGCCAGCAGTTTAATGGCATTTTCAACTAATGAAAAACTGTTTTTT; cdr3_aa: CASSLMAFSTNEKLFF
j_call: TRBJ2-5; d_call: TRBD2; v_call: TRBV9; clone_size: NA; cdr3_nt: TGTGCCAGCAGCGTAGGTGGGGGAGGGCGGCAAGAGACCCAGTACTTC; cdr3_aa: CASSVGGGGRQETQYF
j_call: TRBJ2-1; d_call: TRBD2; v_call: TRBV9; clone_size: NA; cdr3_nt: TGTGCCAGCAGCGCCGGACTAGCCTCCTACAATGAGCAGTTCTTC; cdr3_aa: CASSAGLASYNEQFF
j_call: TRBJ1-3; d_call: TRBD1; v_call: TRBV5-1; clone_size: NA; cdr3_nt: TGCGCCAGCAGCTTGGCCGGGACAGTAAGCAACACCATATATTTT; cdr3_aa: CASSLAGTVSNTIYF
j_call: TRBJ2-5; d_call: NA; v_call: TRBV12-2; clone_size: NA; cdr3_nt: TGTGCAAGTCGTCCGATTGGAGGCCAAGAGACCCAGTACTTC; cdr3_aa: CASRPIGGQETQYF
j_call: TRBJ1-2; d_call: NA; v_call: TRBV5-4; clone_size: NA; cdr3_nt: TGTGCCAGCAGCTTGGGCACTAATTTTGGGGGCGCGGGCGGCTACACCTTC; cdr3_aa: CASSLGTNFGGAGGYTF
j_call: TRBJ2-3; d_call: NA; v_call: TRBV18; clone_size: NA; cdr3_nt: TGTGCCAGCTCACCCCCCAGCGGTAGCACAGATACGCAGTATTTT; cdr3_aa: CASSPPSGSTDTQYF
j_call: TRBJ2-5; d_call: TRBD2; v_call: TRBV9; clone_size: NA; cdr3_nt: TGTGCCAGCAGCGTAGGAACACTAGCGGGGAGTGAGACCCAGTACTTC; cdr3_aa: CASSVGTLAGSETQYF
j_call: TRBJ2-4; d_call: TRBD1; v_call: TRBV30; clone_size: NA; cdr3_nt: TGTGCCTGGAGTGCCCAGACAGGGGGGGTGGCCAAAAACATTCAGTACTTC; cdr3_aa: CAWSAQTGGVAKNIQYF
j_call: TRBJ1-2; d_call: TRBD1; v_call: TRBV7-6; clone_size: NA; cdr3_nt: TGTGCCAGCAGCCTGTACCCGGGACAGGGATGCTACACCTTC; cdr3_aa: CASSLYPGQGCYTF
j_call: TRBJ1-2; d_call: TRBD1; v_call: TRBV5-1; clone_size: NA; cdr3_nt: TGCGCCAGCACTGAGGGGGCGTCGAACTATGGCTACACCTTC; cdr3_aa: CASTEGASNYGYTF
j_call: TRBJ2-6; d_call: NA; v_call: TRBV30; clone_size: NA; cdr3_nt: TGTGCCTGGGGTGGAGGGGGTTCTGGGGCCAACGTCCTGACTTTC; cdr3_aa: CAWGGGGSGANVLTF
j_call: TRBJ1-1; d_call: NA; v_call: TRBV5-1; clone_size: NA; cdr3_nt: TGCGCCAGCAGCTTTCCGGGACTCAAGAACACTGAAGCTTTCTTT; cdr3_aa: CASSFPGLKNTEAFF
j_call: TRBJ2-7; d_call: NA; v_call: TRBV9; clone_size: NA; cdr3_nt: TGTGCCAGCAGCGTAGATCTAGCCCCGTCCTACGAGCAGTACTTC; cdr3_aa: CASSVDLAPSYEQYF
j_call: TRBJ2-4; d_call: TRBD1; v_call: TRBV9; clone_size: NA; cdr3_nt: TGTGCCAGCAGCGTGGGATCCTTACAGGGGTCCAAAAACATTCAGTACTTC; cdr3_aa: CASSVGSLQGSKNIQYF
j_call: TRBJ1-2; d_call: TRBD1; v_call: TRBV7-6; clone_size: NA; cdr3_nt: TGTGCCAGCAGGGATGGACAGGGCTATGGCTACACCTTC; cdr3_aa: CASRDGQGYGYTF
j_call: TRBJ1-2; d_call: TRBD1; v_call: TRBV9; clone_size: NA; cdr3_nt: TGTGCCAGCAGCGTCGGAGTCGACAGGGGTGTCGGTGGCTACACCTTC; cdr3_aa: CASSVGVDRGVGGYTF
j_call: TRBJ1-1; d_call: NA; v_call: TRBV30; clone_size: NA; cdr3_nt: TGTGCCTGGAGTGTTAGAGGGAACACTGAAGCTTTCTTT; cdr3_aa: CAWSVRGNTEAFF
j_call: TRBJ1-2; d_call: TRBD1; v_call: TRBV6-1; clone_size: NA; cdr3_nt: TGTGCCAGCAGTGAAAGTGGCCAGGGGGCGAGTTATGGCTACACCTTC; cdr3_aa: CASSESGQGASYGYTF
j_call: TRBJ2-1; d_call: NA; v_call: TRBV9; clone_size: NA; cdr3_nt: TGTGCCAGCAGCGTCGGGACTTACAATGAGCAGTTCTTC; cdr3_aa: CASSVGTYNEQFF
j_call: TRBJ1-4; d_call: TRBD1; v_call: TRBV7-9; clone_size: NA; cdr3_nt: TGTGCCAGCAGCTTGTACGGGACAGCTGAAAAACTGTTTTTT; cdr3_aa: CASSLYGTAEKLFF
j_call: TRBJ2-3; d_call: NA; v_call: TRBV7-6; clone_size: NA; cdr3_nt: TGTGCCAGCAGCTCGGCAGATACGCAGTATTTT; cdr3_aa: CASSSADTQYF
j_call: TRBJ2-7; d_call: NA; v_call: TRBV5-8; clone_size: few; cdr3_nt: TGTGCCAGCAGCTACCATCGGGACAAAACCTACGAGCAGTACTTC; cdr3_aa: CASSYHRDKTYEQYF
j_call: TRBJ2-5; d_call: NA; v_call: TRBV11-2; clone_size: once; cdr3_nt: TGTGCCAGCAGCTTCGGACCCCGTGGCGGGGAGACCCAGTACTTC; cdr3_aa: CASSFGPRGGETQYF
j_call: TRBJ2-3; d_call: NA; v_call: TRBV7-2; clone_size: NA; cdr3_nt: TGTGCCAGCAGCCGCGCCCTCGAACCAGCGGGCCTAGGCACAGATACGCAGTATTTT; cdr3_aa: CASSRALEPAGLGTDTQYF
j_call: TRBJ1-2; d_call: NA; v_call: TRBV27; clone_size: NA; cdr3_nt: TGTGCCAGCAGTTTATGGGGCGGGGTCTCTAACTATGGCTACACCTTC; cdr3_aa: CASSLWGGVSNYGYTF
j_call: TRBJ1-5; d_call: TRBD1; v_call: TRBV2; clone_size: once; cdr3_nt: TGTGCCAGCAGCTGGGGACAGGGAAGCAATCAGCCCCAGCATTTT; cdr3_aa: CASSWGQGSNQPQHF
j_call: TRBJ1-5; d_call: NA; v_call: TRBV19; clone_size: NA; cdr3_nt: TGTGCCAGTAGTATACACCGGGGTATGGGCAATCAGCCCCAGCATTTT; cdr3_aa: CASSIHRGMGNQPQHF
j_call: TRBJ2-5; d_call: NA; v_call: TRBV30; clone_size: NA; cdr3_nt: TGTGCCTGGGACACGACAGGTGGTGGTCAAGAGACCCAGTACTTC; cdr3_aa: CAWDTTGGGQETQYF
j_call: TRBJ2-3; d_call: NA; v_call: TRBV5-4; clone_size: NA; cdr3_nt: TGTGCCAGCAGCTTGGGGCGGGCTAGCGCCCTGGATACGCAGTATTTT; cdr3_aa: CASSLGRASALDTQYF
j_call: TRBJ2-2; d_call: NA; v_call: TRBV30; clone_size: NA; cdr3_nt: TGTGCCTGGACCCGGACTTGGCCCGGGGAGCTGTTTTTT; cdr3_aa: CAWTRTWPGELFF
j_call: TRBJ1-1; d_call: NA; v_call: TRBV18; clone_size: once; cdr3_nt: TGTGCCAGCGCTCGTGGGGGGAGCGCAGGGTTGAACACTGAAGCTTTCTTT; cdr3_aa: CASARGGSAGLNTEAFF
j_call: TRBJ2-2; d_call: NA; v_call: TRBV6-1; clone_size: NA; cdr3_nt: TGTGCCAGCAGTCGGGACTGGGCCGGGGAGCTGTTTTTT; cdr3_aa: CASSRDWAGELFF
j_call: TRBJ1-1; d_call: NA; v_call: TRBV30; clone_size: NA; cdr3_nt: TGTGCCTGGAATGCGGAGGGATTGAGCTTT; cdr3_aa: CAWNAEGLSF
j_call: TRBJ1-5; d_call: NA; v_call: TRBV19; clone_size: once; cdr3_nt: TGTGCCAGCCGACGACAGGTCAATCAGCCCCAGCATTTT; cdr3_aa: CASRRQVNQPQHF